The next 10 T cell receptor beta chains were all read from a single sample in a study of cytomegalovirus exposure and HLA in healthy donors. The PCR contained 60 Vbeta and 13 Jbeta primers. TCRdb's table, derived via immunoSEQ multiplex PCR, lists solely in-frame clones and lacks some. The repertoire holds over 150,000 clones, with less than 85% as singletons. The material sequenced was PBMCs. All receptors come from a girl aged 5 to 17 in good health and CMV-seropositive.

This clone has just one count. The chain couples TRBV9 to TRBJ2-2; no reliable D call. The CDR3 length is 16 residues. V dropped 3 bases and J dropped 0 bases, with 12 bases sitting between them. Germline assignment: CDR1 SGDLS and CDR2 YYNGEE. The CDR3 nucleotides read TGTGCCAGCAGCGCCTTACAGAATACGAACACCGGGGAGCTGTTTTTT. Amino acids: CASSALQNTNTGELFF. The full variable domain, its missing parts supplied by reference TRBV9 and TRBJ2-2, is DSGVTQTPKHLITATGQRVTLRCSPRSGDLSVYWYQQSLDQGLQFLIQYYNGEERAKGNILERFSAQQFPDLHSELNLSSLELGDSALYFCASSALQNTNTGELFFGEGSRLTVL.

V gene TRBV10-3 combines with J gene TRBJ1-4; D gene ambiguous. Germline CDR1 and CDR2: ENHRY and SYGVKD. This CDR3 comprises 11 residues. V lost 10 bases, J lost 7 bases, and 10 bases lay in between. This chain's CDR3 is CASARAEKLFF. The CDR3, as DNA: TGTGCCAGCGCGAGGGCTGAAAAACTGTTTTTT.

The rearrangement joins TRBV21-1 to TRBJ2-5; TRBD2, the table's D call, was not compared with the DNA. TRBV21-1 is an annotated pseudogene. The CDR3 runs 15 residues. The CDR3 loop is CASSNRTSGGETQYF. The CDR3 nucleotides read TGTGCCAGCAGCAACCGGACTAGCGGTGGGGAGACCCAGTACTTC.

The chain combines TRBV2 with TRBJ2-5; maybe TRBD2 (7 bases). This CDR3 is 15 amino acids long. V lost 7 bases and J 5 bases, leaving 20 bases between the germline ends. CDR1 and CDR2 (germline): SNHLY, FYNNEI. CDR3 bases: TGTGCCAGCATGGATAGAGGGGGGGGCTGGGAGACCCAGTACTTC. Its protein is CASMDRGGGWETQYF.

The chain carries TRBV5-4 and TRBJ2-5; 7 bases map to TRBD2. The V gene end was trimmed by 0 bases and the J gene end by 5 bases; junction bases not matched to a gene: 7. Germline lookup yields CDR1 SGHNT and CDR2 YYREEE (reference sequence). The CDR3 extends over 15 amino acids. The CDR3 sequence is CASSLGLAPGETQYF. CDR3 DNA: TGTGCCAGCAGCTTGGGACTAGCCCCCGGCGAGACCCAGTACTTC.

This chain connects TRBV6-5 to TRBJ1-5; D remains unclear. In germline, CDR1 is MNHEY, CDR2 SVGAGI. This CDR3 contains 13 residues. Trimming removed 6 bases at V and 0 bases at J, with 6 bases between. CDR3 residues: CASRPYSNQPQHF. CDR3 in DNA: TGTGCCAGCAGGCCCTATAGCAATCAGCCCCAGCATTTT.

The chain carries TRBV9 and TRBJ2-3; TRBD2 matches 9 bases. Germline V gene lookup returns CDR1 SGDLS and CDR2 YYNGEE. V gave up 4 bases and J gave up 0 bases; unmatched junction bases: 12. This CDR3 region has 18 residues. The CDR3 reads CASSPSPSGAPSTDTQYF. In DNA form, the CDR3 reads TGTGCCAGCAGCCCATCCCCTAGCGGGGCGCCTAGCACAGATACGCAGTATTTT.

A single count supports this clone. The V call is TRBV6-5, the J call TRBJ2-7; maybe TRBD1 (6 bases). The germline V gene encodes CDR1 MNHEY and CDR2 SVGAGI. CDR3 length equals 13 residues. V dropped 10 bases and J dropped 0 bases, with 13 bases sitting between them. CDR3: CATCGTNSYEQYF. CDR3 bases: TGTGCCACCTGTGGGACAAACTCCTACGAGCAGTACTTC.

This rearrangement joins TRBV6-6 to TRBJ2-7, with a possible D match to TRBD2 (6 bases). This CDR3 comprises 16 residues. CDR1 MNHNY and CDR2 SVGAGI come from the germline V gene (reference sequence). The V end was cut by 2 bases, the J end by 0 bases, with 14 bases between. In DNA form, the CDR3 reads TGTGCCAGCAGTTACCTCCCGGGACTCCCCTCCTACGAGCAGTACTTC. The encoded protein is CASSYLPGLPSYEQYF.

This chain links TRBV27 with TRBJ2-7, with a possible D match to TRBD1 (5 bases). V dropped 2 bases and J dropped 3 bases, with 14 bases sitting between them. CDR3 length: 15 amino acids. Germline V CDR1 and CDR2: MNHEY, SMNVEV (reference sequence). The CDR3 loop is CASSLGSSQGYEQYF. In DNA, the CDR3 is TGTGCCAGCAGTTTAGGGTCGTCGCAGGGCTACGAGCAGTACTTC.